This T cell receptor beta chain was recorded in a study of cytomegalovirus exposure and HLA in healthy donors. Study-level background: Among over 300 genotyped donors, roughly 80% fell in the Caucasian-associated ancestry cluster.

The study, taken as a whole, reports: Several of the most significant clusters appeared, in a later analysis, to be linked to common viral pathogens. The study carried out a later analysis of TCR beta sequences. It associated 15,000 to 20,000 of them with specific HLA alleles at a false discovery rate of 0.05.

In this sample, this clone turned up a few times. The antigen is undetermined. The PCR had 60 Vbeta and 13 Jbeta primers. The table came from immunoSEQ multiplex PCR; TCRdb's copy has only in-frame clones and leaves some out. The data contain around 150,000 clones, over 60% of them singletons. Germline CDR1 is LGHNA and CDR2 is YSLEER. V lost 1 base and J 4 bases, leaving 14 bases between the germline ends. This CDR3 has 15 residues. The sequence was obtained from a woman aged 25 to 39 in good health and CMV-seronegative. The sequencing sample was made of PBMCs. The V and J genes are TRBV4-3 and TRBJ2-7, with a tentative D call TRBD2 (6 bases). CDR3 loop: CASSQGIGSGYEQYF. CDR3 nucleotides: TGCGCCAGCAGCCAAGGCATCGGGAGCGGGTACGAGCAGTACTTC.